This T cell receptor beta chain was sequenced in a study of beta chain features in type 1 diabetes. The table lists this clone with many counts. The antigen remains undetermined. Trimming cost V 4 bases and J 8 bases; bases outside gene matches: 13. The CDR3 has 16 residues. The germline CDR1 and CDR2 sequences are SEHNR and FQNEAQ (reference sequence). Each of the CD4+ naive, central memory, regulatory and stem cell-like memory populations was sorted via CD45RO/CCR7/CD25/CD127/CD95/CD27. Findings and caveats of the study: For cells with high TCR expression, cDNA sequencing could yield over-representation. The study found moderately but significantly shorter TCRB CDR3s in all four CD4+ subsets of Type 1 diabetes patients.

Expressed TCRB transcripts were sequenced, since all the RNA that had been isolated was reverse transcribed. Naive, central memory and regulatory T cell samples averaged roughly 4 million reads. Sequenced by immunoSEQ multiplex PCR; TCRdb stores in-frame clones only, minus some. This table has over 150,000 clones, about 7.3% appearing once. The V call is TRBV7-9, the J call TRBJ1-4; 7 bases map to TRBD1. Sequencing was carried out using central memory CD4+ T cells from blood. The sequence was collected from a man aged 18-30 years in good health. DNA for the CDR3: TGTGCCAGCAGCTCGAACCACAGGGGAGAGGGGGAAAAACTGTTTTTT. It encodes CASSSNHRGEGEKLFF. Combining the CDR3 with reference TRBV7-9 and TRBJ1-4 gives the whole variable domain DTGVSQNPRHKITKRGQNVTFRCDPISEHNRLYWYRQTLGQGPEFLTYFQNEAQLEKSRLLSDRFSAERPKGSFSTLEIQRTEQGDSAMYLCASSSNHRGEGEKLFFGSGTQLSVL.